This is a list of T cell receptor beta chains from one sample in a study of T cells after somatic rescue of genetic block. Data came from immunoSEQ multiplex PCR; TCRdb stores just in-frame clones and leaves some out. The table has tens of thousands of clones, about 90% seen once; the top ten hold around 3%. Material: peripheral blood mononuclear cells (PBMCs). The source is a man aged 40-49 years. The CDR3 runs from the conserved cysteine through the conserved F or W.

V gene: TRBV5-4; J gene: TRBJ2-5; CDR3 protein: CASSPGTGQETQYF
V gene: TRBV19; J gene: TRBJ2-3; CDR3 protein: CASGGSVRSTDTQYF
V gene: TRBV28; J gene: TRBJ2-7; CDR3 protein: CASSLSRLQYEQYF
V gene: TRBV5-5; J gene: TRBJ2-7; CDR3 protein: CASSFTGQGAYEQYF
V gene: TRBV11-2; J gene: TRBJ2-7; CDR3 protein: CASSLAASAGWEQYF
V gene: TRBV9; J gene: TRBJ2-1; CDR3 protein: CASSASGNRYNEQFF
V gene: TRBV9; J gene: TRBJ2-1; CDR3 protein: CASSVAGTGGNEQFF
V gene: TRBV19; J gene: TRBJ2-6; CDR3 protein: CASTGALGAAGANVLTF
V gene: TRBV19; J gene: TRBJ2-6; CDR3 protein: CASTLDRVLSGANVLTF
V gene: TRBV27; J gene: TRBJ2-1; CDR3 protein: CAAGLAGVYNEQFF
V gene: TRBV11-2; J gene: TRBJ2-7; CDR3 protein: CASSLAPVGGVSYEQYF
V gene: TRBV4-3; J gene: TRBJ2-7; CDR3 protein: CASSQAKGTYEQYF
V gene: TRBV4-1; J gene: TRBJ2-5; CDR3 protein: CASSGQGEETQYF
V gene: TRBV5-1; J gene: TRBJ2-3; CDR3 protein: CASSLAPDAGGRDTQYF
V gene: TRBV4-2; J gene: TRBJ1-1; CDR3 protein: CASSQDPGVYTEAFF
V gene: TRBV28; J gene: TRBJ1-4; CDR3 protein: CASSFEQGEKLFF
V gene: TRBV28; J gene: TRBJ1-2; CDR3 protein: CASSSLLYGYTF
V gene: TRBV2; J gene: TRBJ1-5; CDR3 protein: CASSGWTGAQPQHF
V gene: TRBV18; J gene: TRBJ1-1; CDR3 protein: CASSSKAVNTEAFF
V gene: TRBV6-5; J gene: TRBJ2-7; CDR3 protein: CASSYSRTSGIYEQYF
V gene: TRBV7-9; J gene: TRBJ1-5; CDR3 protein: CASSTPGGEDSNQPQHF
V gene: TRBV7-6; J gene: TRBJ1-1; CDR3 protein: CASSLAQGNTEAFF